The sample holds many counts of the clone carrying this TCR beta chain. Its antigen is unidentified. CDR1 and CDR2 from the germline V gene are SGHTA and FQGNSA. The CDR3 extends over 18 amino acids. The J segment lost 7 bases and the V segment lost 3 bases, leaving 16 bases of the junction unmatched. The sample is drawn from a study of neurological immune-mediated disorders. Study outcomes and limitations: The most TCR clonal expansion was seen in HTLV-1-associated myelopathy, and the least was seen in multiple sclerosis, which fell below healthy controls.

TCRdb used MiXCR to reprocess the 5' RACE reads, holding one entry per CDR3 protein. The sample gives tens of thousands of distinct CDR3 sequences, roughly 23% of which show up once; roughly a quarter is in the top ten. The TCR originated in a woman in her seventies in good health. The rearrangement uses TRBV7-2 and TRBJ2-3; 10 nucleotides agree with TRBD1. The sequenced sample consisted of PBMCs. CDR3 loop: CASSFNPTGGGIANTQYF. The CDR3 bases are TGTGCCAGCAGCTTTAACCCGACAGGGGGCGGCATTGCTAATACGCAGTATTTT.